The T cell receptor beta chain described here comes from a study of blood T cell repertoires in COVID-19. The germline V and J ends were trimmed by 3 bases and 5 bases, with 16 bases remaining between them. This CDR3 comprises 14 residues. Germline-derived CDR1 and CDR2 are GTSNPN and SVGIG (reference sequence). Here immunoSEQ multiplex PCR was the method, and the copy in TCRdb shows in-frame clones only, minus some. The sample shows roughly 380,000 clones, approximately 80% of them seen only once. Sequences were obtained from peripheral blood. The chain has TRBV30 and TRBJ1-1, with D perhaps TRBD1 (6 bases). This TCR derives from a human donor with acute or convalescent COVID-19. The donor label of this sample is uncertain. The CDR3 protein is CAWSRGGAWTEAFF. In DNA form, the CDR3 reads TGTGCCTGGAGCCGCGGGGGGGCTTGGACTGAAGCTTTCTTT.